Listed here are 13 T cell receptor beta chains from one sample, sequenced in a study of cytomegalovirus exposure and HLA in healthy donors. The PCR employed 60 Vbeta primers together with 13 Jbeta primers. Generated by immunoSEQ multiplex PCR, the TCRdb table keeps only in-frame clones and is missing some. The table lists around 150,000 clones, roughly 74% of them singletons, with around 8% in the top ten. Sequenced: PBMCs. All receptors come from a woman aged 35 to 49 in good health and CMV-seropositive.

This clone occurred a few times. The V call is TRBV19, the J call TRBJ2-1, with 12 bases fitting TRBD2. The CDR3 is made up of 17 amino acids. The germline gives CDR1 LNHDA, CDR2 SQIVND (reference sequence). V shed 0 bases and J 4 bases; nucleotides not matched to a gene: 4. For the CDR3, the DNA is TGTGCCAGTAGTATAGAACCCCTAGCGGGAGGGTACAATGAGCAGTTCTTC. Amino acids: CASSIEPLAGGYNEQFF.

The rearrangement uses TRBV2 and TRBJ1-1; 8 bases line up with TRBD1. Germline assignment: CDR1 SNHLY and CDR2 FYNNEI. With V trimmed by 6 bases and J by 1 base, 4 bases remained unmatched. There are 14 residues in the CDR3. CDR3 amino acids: CASRNGQGNTEAFF. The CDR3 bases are TGTGCCAGCAGGAACGGACAGGGGAACACTGAAGCTTTCTTT.

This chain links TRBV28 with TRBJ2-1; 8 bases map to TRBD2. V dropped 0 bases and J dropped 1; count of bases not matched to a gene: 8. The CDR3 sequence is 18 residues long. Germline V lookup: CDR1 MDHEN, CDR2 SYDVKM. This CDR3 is CASSLWGLSGDSYNEQFF. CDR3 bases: TGTGCCAGCAGTTTATGGGGACTTAGCGGGGATTCCTACAATGAGCAGTTCTTC.

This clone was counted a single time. CDR3 DNA sequence: TGTGCCAGCAGTCTGACAGGGGTAAACAATCAGCCCCAGCATTTT. It yields the protein CASSLTGVNNQPQHF. This rearrangement joins TRBV6-1 to TRBJ1-5, with 8 bases that match TRBD1. The ends lost 5 bases at V and 3 bases at J; junction bases unmatched: 6. The CDR3 length is 15 residues. In germline, CDR1 is MNHNS, CDR2 SASEGT.

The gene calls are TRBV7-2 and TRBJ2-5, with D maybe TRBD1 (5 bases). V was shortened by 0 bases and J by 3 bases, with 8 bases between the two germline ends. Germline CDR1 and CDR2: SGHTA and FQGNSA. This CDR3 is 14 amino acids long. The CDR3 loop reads CASSLAGQKETQYF. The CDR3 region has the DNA TGTGCCAGCAGCTTAGCGGGGCAGAAAGAGACCCAGTACTTC.

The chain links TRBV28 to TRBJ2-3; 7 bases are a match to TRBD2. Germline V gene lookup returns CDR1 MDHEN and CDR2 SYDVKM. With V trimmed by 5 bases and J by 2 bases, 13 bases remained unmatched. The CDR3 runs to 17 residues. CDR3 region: CASSGGRTGLNTDTQYF. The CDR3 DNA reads TGTGCCAGCAGTGGCGGGAGAACGGGGTTAAACACAGATACGCAGTATTTT.

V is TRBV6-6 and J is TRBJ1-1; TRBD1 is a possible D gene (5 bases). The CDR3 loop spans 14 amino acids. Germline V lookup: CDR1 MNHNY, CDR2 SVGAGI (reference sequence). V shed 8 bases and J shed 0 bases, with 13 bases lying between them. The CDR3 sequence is CASFRGTLNTEAFF. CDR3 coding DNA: TGTGCCAGCTTCCGTGGGACTCTGAACACTGAAGCTTTCTTT.

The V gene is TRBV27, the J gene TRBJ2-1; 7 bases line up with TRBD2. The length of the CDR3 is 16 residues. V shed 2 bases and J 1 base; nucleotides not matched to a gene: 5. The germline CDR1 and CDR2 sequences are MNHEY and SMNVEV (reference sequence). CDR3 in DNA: TGTGCCAGCAGTTTAGGGCGGGAGAGATCCTACAATGAGCAGTTCTTC. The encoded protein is CASSLGRERSYNEQFF.

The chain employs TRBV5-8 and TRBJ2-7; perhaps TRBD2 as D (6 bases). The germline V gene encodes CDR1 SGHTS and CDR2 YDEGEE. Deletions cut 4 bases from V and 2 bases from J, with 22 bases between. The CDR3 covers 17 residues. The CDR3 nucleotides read TGTGCCAGCAGCGCGAGAACGCGATTAGCGGCCACCTACGAGCAGTACTTC. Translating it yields CASSARTRLAATYEQYF.

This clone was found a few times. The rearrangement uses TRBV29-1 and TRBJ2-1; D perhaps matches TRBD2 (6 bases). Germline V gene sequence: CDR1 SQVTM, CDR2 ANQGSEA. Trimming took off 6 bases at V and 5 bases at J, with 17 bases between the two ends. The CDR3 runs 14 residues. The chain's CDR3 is CSVRSGTGDNEQFF. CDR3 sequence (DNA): TGCAGCGTGCGTAGCGGCACGGGAGACAATGAGCAGTTCTTC.

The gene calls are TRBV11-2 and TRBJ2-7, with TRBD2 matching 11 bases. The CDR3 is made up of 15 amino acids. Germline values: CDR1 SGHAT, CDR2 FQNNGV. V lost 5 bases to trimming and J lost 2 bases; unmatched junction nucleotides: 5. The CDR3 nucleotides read TGTGCCAGCAGCAAACTAGCGGGAGAACCCTACGAGCAGTACTTC. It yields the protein CASSKLAGEPYEQYF. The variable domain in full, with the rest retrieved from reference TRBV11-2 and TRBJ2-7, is EAGVAQSPRYKIIEKRQSVAFWCNPISGHATLYWYQQILGQGPKLLIQFQNNGVVDDSQLPKDRFSAERLKGVDSTLKIQPAKLEDSAVYLCASSKLAGEPYEQYFGPGTRLTVT.

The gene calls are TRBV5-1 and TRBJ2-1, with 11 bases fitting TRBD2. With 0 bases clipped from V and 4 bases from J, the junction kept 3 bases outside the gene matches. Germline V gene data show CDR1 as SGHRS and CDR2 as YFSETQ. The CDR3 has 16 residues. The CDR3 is CASSLERLAGYNEQFF. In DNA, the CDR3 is TGCGCCAGCAGCTTGGAGCGACTAGCGGGATACAATGAGCAGTTCTTC.

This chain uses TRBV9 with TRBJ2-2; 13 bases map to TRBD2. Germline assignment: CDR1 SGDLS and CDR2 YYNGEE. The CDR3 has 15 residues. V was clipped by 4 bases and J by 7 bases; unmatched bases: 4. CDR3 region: CASSRLAGGNGELFF. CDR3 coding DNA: TGTGCCAGCAGCCGACTAGCGGGAGGTAACGGGGAGCTGTTTTTT.